The 27 T cell receptor beta chains listed next were all sequenced from one sample in a study of tumor and adjacent non-tumor tissue in lung cancer. The library came from three nested PCR rounds adapted from ARM-PCR protocols. TCRdb itself ran the multiplex PCR reads through MiXCR, one entry per CDR3 protein. The top ten hold approximately 22% of the sample, which has about 110,000 distinct CDR3 sequences, under 90% seen once. RNA was extracted from bulk tissue without any cell sorting. The sequencing input was lung tumor tissue. The receptors shown here come from a man aged 65-85 years with non-small cell lung cancer.

Regarding this clonotype: At one end the junction does not follow the germline gene, possibly because of a read error. The chain recombines TRBV28 with TRBJ2-7; 7 bases fit TRBD2. This CDR3 has 17 amino acids. Germline CDR1 MDHEN, CDR2 SYDVKM. As DNA, the CDR3 is TGTGTCAGCAGTACACAATCCCCGGGACTAACGATAGACGAGCAGTACTTC. Amino acid sequence: CVSSTQSPGLTIDEQYF.

As concerns this clonotype: The junction departs from the called germline gene at one end, perhaps through a read error. This rearrangement joins TRBV5-6 to TRBJ1-1, with D maybe TRBD1 (5 bases). CDR3 length equals 13 residues. Germline V gene sequence: CDR1 SGHDT, CDR2 YYEEEE. CDR3: CANSLTDGTDAFF. The CDR3 coding sequence is TGTGCCAACAGCTTGACAGACGGGACTGATGCTTTCTTT.

As concerns this clonotype: A read error may account for a junction end that differs from germline. V and J are TRBV10-3 and TRBJ1-2, with 10 bases that match TRBD1. The CDR3 is 14 residues long. The germline gives CDR1 ENHRY, CDR2 SYGVKD. In DNA, the CDR3 is TGTGCCATCAGGGCGGGACAGGGGAACGATGGTTACACCTTC. Translation gives CAIRAGQGNDGYTF.

The table lists this clonotype with a count of one. At one end, the junction sequence differs from germline, possibly due to a read error. The rearrangement joins TRBV6-6 to TRBJ2-1; no definite D call. There are 13 residues in the CDR3. From germline, CDR1 is MNHNY and CDR2 SVGAGI (reference sequence). The CDR3: CASSPVAYNVQFF. In DNA form, the CDR3 reads TGTGCAAGCAGCCCCGTGGCATACAATGTGCAGTTCTTC.

In the case of this clonotype: At one end, the junction sequence differs from germline, possibly due to a read error. The V call is TRBV6-1, the J call TRBJ2-7; tentative D call: TRBD2 (5 bases). CDR1 and CDR2 (germline): MNHNS, SASEGT. The CDR3 totals 14 residues. DNA of the CDR3: TGTACCAGCAGTGAAGCACAGAGAACAAGGGAGCGGTACTTC. Its translation is CTSSEAQRTRERYF.

On this clonotype: The junction differs from germline at one of its ends, possibly a read error. V and J are TRBV6-6 and TRBJ2-4; 7 positions match TRBD2. CDR1 MNHNY and CDR2 SVGAGI come from the germline V gene (reference sequence). The CDR3 contains 12 residues. CDR3 sequence (DNA): TGTGCCAGCGGAGGGACTAAAAACATTCAGTGTTTC. Its translation is CASGGTKNIQCF.

V usage is TRBV11-3 and J usage is TRBJ2-1, with TRBD2 as a possible D gene (7 bases). This CDR3 region has 16 residues. Germline lookup yields CDR1 SGHNT and CDR2 YENEEA. This CDR3 reads CVSSLDPTGGRCEQFF. The CDR3 DNA reads as TGTGTTAGCAGCTTAGATCCCACGGGGGGCAGGTGTGAGCAGTTCTTC.

Turning to this clonotype: Given the absence of the conserved phenylalanine or tryptophan at the CDR3 end, a read error is likely. This rearrangement joins TRBV6-1 to TRBJ2-1; 7 nucleotides align to TRBD1. Germline CDR1 is MNHNS and CDR2 is SASEGT. The CDR3 loop spans 15 amino acids. The CDR3, as DNA: TGTGCTAGCAGTGACCCGGGACAGCTAAACAATGAGCAGTTCTTA. Translated: CASSDPGQLNNEQFL.

Comments on this clonotype: At one end the junction does not follow the germline gene, possibly because of a read error. The chain uses TRBV10-3 and TRBJ2-1; no definite D call. Germline values: CDR1 ENHRY, CDR2 SYGVKD. This CDR3 has 13 amino acids. Here the CDR3 reads CAISESVYNDQFF. The DNA for the CDR3 is TGTGCCATCAGTGAGTCTGTCTACAATGACCAGTTCTTC.

With respect to this clonotype: An end of the junction does not agree with germline; a read error may underlie this. The J gene is TRBJ1-3, the V gene TRBV12-3 or TRBV12-4; D gene unclear. CDR3 size: 16 residues. CDR3 loop: CASSFSLPQSGNTIYF. The CDR3 DNA is TGTGCCAGCAGTTTCTCTCTCCCCCAATCTGGAAACACTATATATTTT.

The J gene is TRBJ2-7, the V gene TRBV5-4; 10 bases line up with TRBD1. V was pared by 4 bases and J by 9 bases, with 13 bases of the junction left unmatched. The germline CDR1 and CDR2 sequences are SGHNT and YYREEE (reference sequence). CDR3 length: 15 residues. The CDR3 sequence: CASSKGWDRGGMQYF. CDR3 nucleotides: TGTGCCAGCAGCAAGGGTTGGGACAGGGGAGGCATGCAGTACTTC.

A remark on this clonotype: One end of the junction does not line up with germline, which may come from a read error. In DNA, the CDR3 is TGTGTCAGCAGTGAAAACGCTGCGGGGCGGGAGACCCAGTACTTC. Its translation is CVSSENAAGRETQYF. V gene TRBV6-1 combines with J gene TRBJ2-5; TRBD2 is a possible D gene (6 bases). From germline, CDR1 is MNHNS and CDR2 SASEGT. This CDR3 is 15 amino acids long.

On this clonotype itself: At one end, the junction sequence differs from germline, possibly due to a read error. The CDR3, as DNA: TGTGACAGCAGCGTAGGGGCAACTAATGAAAAACTGTTTTTT. This encodes CDSSVGATNEKLFF. This chain uses TRBV9 with TRBJ1-4, with D perhaps TRBD1 (5 bases). Germline CDR1 is SGDLS and CDR2 is YYNGEE. This CDR3 spans 14 amino acids.

Details on this clonotype: An end of the junction differs from the germline gene, which may be a read error. This chain links TRBV29-1 with TRBJ2-3, with 13 bases fitting TRBD2. This CDR3 comprises 17 residues. The germline V gene encodes CDR1 SQVTM and CDR2 ANQGSEA. CDR3: CSVHRLAGGGITDTQYF. The CDR3 DNA sequence: TGTAGCGTGCACAGACTAGCGGGAGGAGGGATCACAGATACGCAGTATTTT.

On this clonotype: A junction boundary mismatches the germline segment, possibly from a read error. This chain uses TRBV6-2 or TRBV6-3 with TRBJ2-7, with 9 positions matching TRBD1. The CDR3 has 16 residues. Germline V lookup: CDR1 MNHEY, CDR2 SVGEGT. The CDR3 coding sequence is TGTACCAGCAGACCCGCGCTGAACAGGGGGCCCTACGAGCAGTACTTC. As protein: CTSRPALNRGPYEQYF.

The sample holds many counts of this clonotype. An end of the junction does not agree with germline; a read error may underlie this. The chain carries TRBV5-1 and TRBJ2-5; D possibly uses TRBD1 or TRBD2 (5 bases each). The CDR3 is 16 residues long. In germline, CDR1 is SGHRS, CDR2 YFSETQ. The CDR3 reads CASSSRDGRSLETRYF. The CDR3 DNA follows: TGCGCCAGCAGCAGCCGGGACGGACGGTCCCTAGAGACCCGGTACTTC.

This clonotype is medium-sized by share. V usage is TRBV11-3 and J usage is TRBJ2-1; D uncertain. The CDR3 is made up of 11 amino acids. Per the germline V gene, CDR1 is SGHNT and CDR2 is YENEEA. Trimming removed 0 bases from V and 9 bases from J, with 3 bases in between. The CDR3 DNA reads as TGTGCCAGCAGCTTAGATGGTGAGCAGTTCTTC. This encodes CASSLDGEQFF.

This clonotype was detected only once. V usage is TRBV6-6 and J usage is TRBJ1-1; D is unresolved. Germline lookup yields CDR1 MNHNY and CDR2 SVGAGI (reference sequence). V was clipped by 5 bases and J by 10 bases, with 14 bases between them. The CDR3 is made up of 12 amino acids. The CDR3 DNA follows: TGTGCCAGCAGTGAGGCGGGTAACGGAGCTTTCTTT. Translation gives CASSEAGNGAFF.

In the case of this clonotype: The CDR3 does not end in the conserved phenylalanine or tryptophan, so this is likely a read error. V usage is TRBV28 and J usage is TRBJ2-7, with 7 nucleotides matching TRBD2. Looked up from germline, CDR1 is MDHEN and CDR2 is SYDVKM. The CDR3 consists of 16 residues. V lost 9 bases, J lost 7 bases, and 21 bases stayed unmatched. CDR3 sequence (DNA): TGTGCCAGTAGTATGGGAGGGATACCTTTAGTATGGGAGCAGTACTTA. It yields the protein CASSMGGIPLVWEQYL.

The V gene is TRBV20-1, the J gene TRBJ1-2; D unclear. This CDR3 contains 15 residues. From germline, CDR1 is DFQATT and CDR2 SNEGSKA (reference sequence). Trimming removed 6 bases at V and 3 bases at J, with 20 bases between. This chain's CDR3 is CSATLESLVYYGYTF. CDR3 DNA: TGCAGTGCCACGCTTGAATCCCTCGTGTACTATGGCTACACCTTC.

Notes on this clonotype: This CDR3 is missing its conserved last phenylalanine or tryptophan, likely due to a read error. The chain employs TRBV11-1 and TRBJ2-1; D perhaps matches TRBD1 (6 bases). Looked up from germline, CDR1 is SGHAT and CDR2 is FQDESV (reference sequence). The CDR3 is 14 amino acids. V dropped 10 bases and J dropped 6 bases, with 19 bases sitting between them. This CDR3 reads CANSLDRHFNEQFS. CDR3 DNA sequence: TGTGCCAACAGTTTAGACAGGCATTTCAATGAGCAGTTCTCC.

A note on this clonotype: Mismatch with germline at one junction end may stem from a read error. The rearrangement uses TRBV12-3 or TRBV12-4 and TRBJ2-2; TRBD1 might be the D (5 bases). The CDR3 has 17 amino acids. The CDR3: CASTSSGWAGNIGELFF. The CDR3 DNA reads as TGTGCCAGCACCTCCTCAGGTTGGGCAGGGAACATCGGGGAGCTGTTTTTT.

Of note for this clonotype: A junction boundary mismatches the germline segment, possibly from a read error. V gene TRBV11-2 combines with J gene TRBJ2-2, with a weak D call TRBD1 (6 bases). From germline, CDR1 is SGHAT and CDR2 FQNNGV. The CDR3 totals 14 residues. The CDR3 nucleotides read TGTCCCAGCAACCTGGACAGTCAGTCCGGGAAGCTGTTTTTT. It translates to CPSNLDSQSGKLFF.

In regard to this clonotype: The junction shows a germline mismatch at one end, possibly a read error. The V call is TRBV4-1, the J call TRBJ1-5; no clear D gene. CDR1 is MGHRA and CDR2 is YSYEKL in the germline V gene. The CDR3 covers 18 residues. Here the CDR3 DNA reads TGCACCAGCAGGCACCTTCCAGGCAGACTCTATAGCAATCAGCCCCAGCATTTT. Translating gives CTSRHLPGRLYSNQPQHF.

The gene calls are TRBV28 and TRBJ1-2; no reliable D call. V lost 11 bases to trimming and J lost 5 bases, with 21 bases between them. CDR3 length: 14 residues. The V gene's germline CDR1 is MDHEN and CDR2 SYDVKM. CDR3 amino acids: CAGKNREGAYGYTF. The CDR3 nucleotides read TGTGCCGGCAAGAATCGAGAGGGCGCATATGGCTACACCTTC.

This clonotype was counted only a few times. At one boundary the junction diverges from the germline segment, which might be a read error. V and J are TRBV5-1 and TRBJ2-7, with TRBD1 matching over 7 bases. From germline, CDR1 is SGHRS and CDR2 YFSETQ. The CDR3 extends over 15 amino acids. CDR3 residues: CASSLVGTDSYGQYF. Written as DNA, the CDR3 is TGCGCCAGCAGCTTGGTGGGGACAGACTCCTACGGGCAGTACTTC.

Remarks on this clonotype: Germline and junction disagree at one end, which may indicate a read error. The rearrangement uses TRBV4-2 and TRBJ2-2; 7 bases are shared with TRBD2. The CDR3 spans 14 residues. Germline loops: CDR1 LGHNA, CDR2 YNFKEQ. The CDR3 sequence is CASSQARFGGGLFF. CDR3 DNA: TGCGCCAGCAGCCAAGCCAGGTTTGGCGGGGGGCTGTTTTTT.